These 27 T cell receptor beta chains originate from one sample sequenced in a study of cytomegalovirus exposure and HLA in healthy donors. Vbeta (60) and Jbeta (13) primers were used in the PCR. Assay: immunoSEQ multiplex PCR; the TCRdb copy retains only in-frame clones and omits some. The table lists about 52,000 clones, roughly 72% of them singletons, with around 9.1% in the top ten. Sequenced sample: PBMCs. These receptors were obtained from a woman aged 45-60 years in good health and CMV-seronegative.

This chain uses TRBV28 with TRBJ2-7; possibly TRBD1 for D (6 bases). CDR3 length: 15 amino acids. CDR1 is MDHEN, CDR2 SYDVKM, per germline. Trimming left V 6 bases short and J 8 bases short, with 23 bases between. The CDR3 here is CASSPPGVPAAKQYF. CDR3 nucleotide sequence: TGTGCCAGCAGCCCACCAGGGGTTCCAGCTGCGAAGCAGTACTTC.

J is TRBJ1-5 and V is TRBV6-6; the D is unclear. V lost 6 bases and J lost 0, with 12 bases in between. This CDR3 region has 15 residues. Germline CDR1 reads MNHNY; CDR2 reads SVGAGI (reference sequence). The CDR3: CASRSFDNSNQPQHF. The CDR3, as DNA: TGTGCCAGCAGGTCTTTCGACAATAGCAATCAGCCCCAGCATTTT.

V gene TRBV18 combines with J gene TRBJ1-1, with no clear D. The ends were cut back, 6 bases at V and 2 bases at J, with 10 bases in the middle. Germline V lookup: CDR1 KGHSH, CDR2 LQKENI. The CDR3 has 13 residues. In DNA, the CDR3 is TGTGCCAGCTCGGGCGGGGAAAACACTGAAGCTTTCTTT. Translating gives CASSGGENTEAFF.

The rearrangement uses TRBV30 and TRBJ1-6; TRBD1 agrees at 7 bases. Germline CDR1 and CDR2: GTSNPN and SVGIG (reference sequence). This CDR3 spans 14 amino acids. With V trimmed by 0 bases and J by 8 bases, 4 bases remained unmatched. As DNA, the CDR3 is TGTGCCTGGAGTGTGGGGCAGGGGGATTCACCCCTCCACTTT. It specifies CAWSVGQGDSPLHF.

This clone is medium-sized. The J gene is TRBJ1-1, the V gene TRBV28; tentative D call: TRBD1 (6 bases). Per germline, CDR1 MDHEN and CDR2 SYDVKM. Trimming shortened V by 10 bases and J by 0 bases, and 21 bases separated the two germline ends. The CDR3 totals 16 residues. The CDR3: CATLRPSGQMNTEAFF. In DNA form, the CDR3 reads TGTGCCACCTTACGACCCTCCGGACAGATGAACACTGAAGCTTTCTTT. The variable domain in full, completed from reference TRBV28 and TRBJ1-1, reads DVKVTQSSRYLVKRTGEKVFLECVQDMDHENMFWYRQDPGLGLRLIYFSYDVKMKEKGDIPEGYSVSREKKERFSLILESASTNQTSMYLCATLRPSGQMNTEAFFGQGTRLTVV.

The chain carries TRBV2 and TRBJ2-5, with D uncertain. Trimming removed 4 bases from V and 1 base from J, with 7 bases in between. This CDR3 has 13 residues. Germline values: CDR1 SNHLY, CDR2 FYNNEI. This CDR3 reads CASSGTAQETQYF. The CDR3 DNA reads TGTGCCAGCAGTGGTACAGCCCAAGAGACCCAGTACTTC.

In its sample, this clone was seen once. The chain links TRBV18 to TRBJ1-4, with D hard to call. The germline V and J ends were trimmed by 2 bases and 7 bases, with 5 bases remaining between them. Per germline, CDR1 KGHSH and CDR2 LQKENI. This CDR3 comprises 12 residues. The CDR3 loop is CASSPTVEKLFF. CDR3 sequence (DNA): TGTGCCAGCTCACCAACAGTTGAAAAACTGTTTTTT.

The chain is built from TRBV10-2 and TRBJ2-1, with 7 bases matching TRBD1. This CDR3 comprises 14 residues. The J segment lost 6 bases and the V segment lost 7 bases, leaving 9 bases of the junction unmatched. Germline V gene lookup returns CDR1 WSHSY and CDR2 SAAADI. CDR3 in amino acids: CASNKGAGVNEQFF. CDR3 DNA sequence: TGCGCCAGCAATAAGGGGGCAGGGGTCAATGAGCAGTTCTTC.

The chain employs TRBV6-1 and TRBJ2-5; 8 bases map to TRBD2. Germline trimming cut 2 bases from V and 5 bases from J; bases unmatched to any gene: 19. Germline V gives CDR1 MNHNS, CDR2 SASEGT. The CDR3 extends over 19 amino acids. The DNA of the CDR3 is TGTGCCAGCAGTGAAAGGGGCCACCGAGAGCGGGGGCCGGGGGAGACCCAGTACTTC. It codes for CASSERGHRERGPGETQYF.

This clone showed up just a few times. In nucleotides, the CDR3 is TGTGCCAGCAGCCCGGGAGCGGGGTCCCATGAAAAACTGTTTTTT. Translation: CASSPGAGSHEKLFF. V is TRBV7-9 and J is TRBJ1-4; D not resolved. With 5 bases removed from V and 6 bases from J, the gap between germline ends came to 16 bases. The CDR3 covers 15 residues. CDR1 is SEHNR and CDR2 is FQNEAQ in the germline V gene (reference sequence). Filled out from reference TRBV7-9 and TRBJ1-4, the complete variable domain reads DTGVSQNPRHKITKRGQNVTFRCDPISEHNRLYWYRQTLGQGPEFLTYFQNEAQLEKSRLLSDRFSAERPKGSFSTLEIQRTEQGDSAMYLCASSPGAGSHEKLFFGSGTQLSVL.

The chain joins TRBV19 to TRBJ1-6; no clear D gene. Deletions cut 1 base from V and 5 bases from J, with 6 bases between. This CDR3 comprises 14 residues. Germline V lookup: CDR1 LNHDA, CDR2 SQIVND (reference sequence). The DNA of the CDR3 is TGTGCCAGTAGTATAGGCCAGGATAATTCACCCCTCCACTTT. Translated: CASSIGQDNSPLHF.

CDR3 in DNA: TGTGCCAGCAGCTTGGGACAGTGGAATTCACCCCTCCACTTT. It yields the protein CASSLGQWNSPLHF. The gene calls are TRBV5-6 and TRBJ1-6; tentatively, D is TRBD1 (5 bases). The CDR3 is 14 residues long. The V end was cut by 0 bases, the J end by 7 bases, with 8 bases between. The germline V gene has CDR1 SGHDT and CDR2 YYEEEE.

The genes are TRBV7-2 and TRBJ2-5; D gene uncertain. This CDR3 has 14 amino acids. Germline-derived CDR1 and CDR2 are SGHTA and FQGNSA. The germline V and J ends were trimmed by 4 bases and 4 bases, with 13 bases remaining between them. In DNA, the CDR3 is TGTGCCAGCAGCTCGAGGTCTCGAGGAGAGACCCAGTACTTC. Its protein is CASSSRSRGETQYF. The complete variable domain, with remaining parts taken from reference TRBV7-2 and TRBJ2-5, reads GAGVSQSPSNKVTEKGKDVELRCDPISGHTALYWYRQSLGQGLEFLIYFQGNSAPDKSGLPSDRFSAERTGGSVSTLTIQRTQQEDSAVYLCASSSRSRGETQYFGPGTRLLVL.

The chain uses TRBV5-1 and TRBJ1-3; a weak D match, TRBD1 (5 bases). The V end was cut by 3 bases, the J end by 1 base, with 14 bases between. The CDR3 is made up of 16 amino acids. Germline values: CDR1 SGHRS, CDR2 YFSETQ. The CDR3: CASSYAGSGSGNTIYF. The CDR3 bases are TGCGCCAGCAGCTACGCAGGGTCAGGTTCTGGAAACACCATATATTTT.

The chain links TRBV7-8 to TRBJ2-7; TRBD1 aligns across 9 bases. V lost 5 bases, J lost 5 bases, and 10 bases stayed unmatched. The CDR3 loop spans 15 amino acids. Germline loops: CDR1 SGHVS, CDR2 FQNEAQ. The CDR3 DNA follows: TGTGCCAGCAGCACGCTGGACAGGGGTTACGACGAGCAGTACTTC. Translating it yields CASSTLDRGYDEQYF.

This clone was observed a few times. This chain links TRBV6-1 with TRBJ1-2; D is uncertain. The CDR3 spans 15 residues. Trimming removed 1 base at V and 3 bases at J, with 12 bases between. The V gene's germline CDR1 is MNHNS and CDR2 SASEGT. This CDR3 is CASSEGRANHYGYTF. CDR3 DNA sequence: TGTGCCAGCAGTGAAGGGCGGGCAAACCACTATGGCTACACCTTC.

The chain couples TRBV27 to TRBJ1-1; 10 nucleotides match TRBD1. This CDR3 is built from 16 residues. Trimming at V came to 5 bases and at J to 1 base, leaving 7 bases not matched to a gene. The germline gives CDR1 MNHEY, CDR2 SMNVEV (reference sequence). Written as DNA, the CDR3 is TGTGCCAGCAGTCCCGTGGGACAGGGGTGGAACACTGAAGCTTTCTTT. Translating gives CASSPVGQGWNTEAFF.

A few counts support this clone. The rearrangement joins TRBV5-1 to TRBJ2-3; 8 positions match TRBD1. After removal of 4 bases from V and 6 bases from J, the junction contained 7 bases not matched to a gene. Germline V gives CDR1 SGHRS, CDR2 YFSETQ. This CDR3 comprises 14 residues. The CDR3 loop reads CASSHPQGEDTQYF. In nucleotides, the CDR3 is TGCGCCAGCAGCCACCCACAGGGGGAGGATACGCAGTATTTT.

CDR3 amino acids: CAWSRGRRYEQYF. The CDR3 DNA sequence: TGTGCCTGGAGTCGCGGGAGAAGGTACGAGCAGTACTTC. The rearrangement joins TRBV30 to TRBJ2-7, with 7 bases lining up with TRBD2. With 2 bases clipped from V and 4 bases from J, the junction kept 5 bases outside the gene matches. CDR1 GTSNPN and CDR2 SVGIG come from the germline V gene (reference sequence). This CDR3 is built from 13 residues. Complete variable domain (other parts from reference TRBV30 and TRBJ2-7): SQTIHQWPATLVQPVGSPLSLECTVEGTSNPNLYWYRQAAGRGLQLLFYSVGIGQISSEVPQNLSASRPQDRQFILSSKKLLLSDSGFYLCAWSRGRRYEQYFGPGTRLTVT.

This CDR3 is CSVGAGPWLQPQHF. In DNA form, the CDR3 reads TGCAGCGTGGGAGCGGGACCATGGCTTCAGCCCCAGCATTTT. V gene TRBV29-1 combines with J gene TRBJ1-5; tentative D call: TRBD1 (5 bases). The germline V and J ends were trimmed by 6 bases and 6 bases, with 18 bases remaining between them. The germline V gene has CDR1 SQVTM and CDR2 ANQGSEA. The CDR3 is 14 residues long.

This clone has a handful of counts. V and J are TRBV11-2 and TRBJ2-1; 8 nucleotides agree with TRBD1. Looked up from germline, CDR1 is SGHAT and CDR2 is FQNNGV. This CDR3 contains 16 residues. The V segment lost 2 bases and the J segment 8 bases; nucleotides outside the gene matches: 11. The DNA of the CDR3 is TGTGCCAGCAGCTTAAAACTGCAGGGGGCACAAGATGAGCAGTTCTTC. Protein sequence: CASSLKLQGAQDEQFF.

This clone is a singleton in its sample. The chain carries TRBV5-8 and TRBJ2-3, with TRBD1 matching over 8 bases. CDR3 length: 14 residues. Germline V lookup: CDR1 SGHTS, CDR2 YDEGEE. V lost 3 bases and J lost 3; bases outside the gene matches: 3. CDR3 protein: CASSSGDRTDTQYF. CDR3 bases: TGTGCCAGCAGCTCCGGGGACAGGACAGATACGCAGTATTTT. Full variable domain (missing parts from reference TRBV5-8 and TRBJ2-3): EAGVTQSPTHLIKTRGQQATLRCSPISGHTSVYWYQQALGLGLQFLLWYDEGEERNRGNFPPRFSGRQFPNYSSELNVNALELEDSALYLCASSSGDRTDTQYFGPGTRLTVL.

The chain joins TRBV5-1 to TRBJ1-1; 7 bases are a match to TRBD1. This CDR3 comprises 13 residues. Germline trimming cut 6 bases from V and 6 bases from J; bases unmatched to any gene: 8. The germline CDR1 and CDR2 sequences are SGHRS and YFSETQ. CDR3 residues: CASTQTGQAEAFF. Here the CDR3 DNA reads TGCGCCAGCACCCAGACAGGGCAGGCTGAAGCTTTCTTT. The entire variable domain, with the rest obtained from reference TRBV5-1 and TRBJ1-1, is as follows: KAGVTQTPRYLIKTRGQQVTLSCSPISGHRSVSWYQQTPGQGLQFLFEYFSETQRNKGNFPGRFSGRQFSNSRSEMNVSTLELGDSALYLCASTQTGQAEAFFGQGTRLTVV.

In its sample, this clone was seen once. The chain couples TRBV28 to TRBJ2-7; TRBD2 matches at 8 bases. This CDR3 contains 15 residues. The trim removed 3 bases at V and 2 bases at J, leaving 6 bases unmatched. Germline V CDR1 and CDR2: MDHEN, SYDVKM. In nucleotides, the CDR3 is TGTGCCAGCAGTTTCGAGGGGCGGGAGGCCTACGAGCAGTACTTC. This translates into CASSFEGREAYEQYF.

This clone was picked up one time. The rearrangement uses TRBV18 and TRBJ1-5, with D maybe TRBD1 (5 bases). In germline, CDR1 is KGHSH, CDR2 LQKENI. The CDR3 is 14 amino acids. Trimming removed 0 bases from V and 6 bases from J, with 9 bases in between. The CDR3 region has the DNA TGTGCCAGCTCACCACCGTCCGGGGGTCAGCCCCAGCATTTT. This sequence encodes CASSPPSGGQPQHF.

As to this clone: The same CDR3 also results from other DNA sequences found in this sample. The chain carries TRBV29-1 and TRBJ2-1; 7 bases align to TRBD2. Germline CDR1 SQVTM, CDR2 ANQGSEA. With V trimmed by 6 bases and J by 0 bases, 5 bases remained unmatched. CDR3 length: 14 residues. Here the CDR3 DNA reads TGCAGCGTCTCAGCGGGGATCTCCTACAATGAGCAGTTCTTC. It specifies CSVSAGISYNEQFF.

This chain uses TRBV27 with TRBJ1-2; D is uncertain. The V gene's germline CDR1 is MNHEY and CDR2 SMNVEV (reference sequence). V lost 3 bases, J lost 0 bases, and 5 bases lay in between. The CDR3 is made up of 13 amino acids. The CDR3 sequence: CASSFTANYGYTF. The DNA of the CDR3 is TGTGCCAGCAGTTTTACAGCTAACTATGGCTACACCTTC.